This T cell receptor beta chain was captured in a study of vaccination and CD4 T cells after COVID-19. Scientists ran DNA taken from cultured CD4+ T cells through the Oncomine TCR Beta short-read assay for sequencing. TCRdb fed the PCR reads into MiXCR, producing one record per CDR3 protein. The table shows about 6,800 distinct CDR3 sequences, with around four fifths occurring only once. Worth noting for this clonotype: No antigen is known for it.

Trimming removed 4 bases from V and 4 bases from J, with 9 bases in between. Germline loops: CDR1 KGHDR, CDR2 SFDVKD. The CDR3 sequence is 14 residues long. Treatment defined: approximately 10-day PBMC culture with coronavirus spike peptide pools or control peptides (ViraFEST assay). There were positive PCR dates ranging from March to December 2020, all predating US Alpha, Beta and Delta variants. Whole-study findings and limits: Convalescent patients had a median approximately 90% of reactive clones appearing only post-vaccination. Going from 21 to 38, median SARS-CoV-2-reactive clonotypes did not rise significantly.

This sequence originates from a human donor who had recovered from COVID-19. Sample: CD4+ T cells from blood, cultured in vitro. The rearrangement joins TRBV24-1 to TRBJ2-2; D may be TRBD1 (5 bases). DNA for the CDR3: TGTGCCACCAGTGACAGGGTTCTCACCGGGGAGCTGTTTTTT. Its protein product is CATSDRVLTGELFF.